This passage covers 9 T cell receptor beta chains from one sample sequenced in a study of CD8 T cells in ankylosing spondylitis. TCRdb recomputed calls from the 5' RACE reads with MiXCR, one row per CDR3 protein. The sample records just under 95,000 distinct CDR3 sequences, roughly 9.6% being singletons. The material sequenced was blood, either unsorted or a sorted T cell fraction (not recorded which). Source of these receptors: a male donor with ankylosing spondylitis or in good health (not recorded which).

This clonotype has just a few counts. The gene calls are TRBV28 and TRBJ2-7; D uncertain. Germline-derived CDR1 and CDR2 are MDHEN and SYDVKM. The CDR3 extends over 12 amino acids. Trimming cost V 5 bases and J 4 bases, with 9 bases left between them. The CDR3 loop is CASSNGRYEQYF. CDR3 coding DNA: TGTGCCAGCAGTAATGGGCGGTACGAGCAGTACTTC.

This clonotype appeared many times. The junction differs from germline at one of its ends, possibly a read error. The rearrangement uses TRBV7-7 and TRBJ2-1, with 7 bases identical to TRBD1. There are 13 residues in the CDR3. Germline CDR1 reads SSHAT; CDR2 reads FNYEAQ (reference sequence). CDR3 DNA: TGTGCTAGCAGCGTAGAGACAGGGACCGAGCAGTTCTTC. Amino acids: CASSVETGTEQFF. The whole variable domain, remainder taken from reference TRBV7-7 and TRBJ2-1, is GAGVSQSPRYKVTKRGQDVTLRCDPISSHATLYWYQQALGQGPEFLTYFNYEAQPDKSGLPSDRFSAERPEGSISTLTIQRTEQRDSAMYRCASSVETGTEQFFGPGTRLTVL.

This clonotype was found many times. The chain's CDR3 is CATSRDLTDSLYGYTF. The CDR3 DNA reads as TGTGCCACCAGCAGAGATCTGACCGACAGCCTCTATGGCTACACCTTC. This chain uses TRBV15 with TRBJ1-2, with a tentative D call TRBD1 (5 bases). Trimming stripped 0 bases from V and 4 bases from J, with 15 bases between. Germline V gene lookup returns CDR1 LNHNV and CDR2 YYDKDF (reference sequence). The length of the CDR3 is 16 residues.

The J gene is TRBJ2-1, the V gene TRBV6-2 or TRBV6-3; TRBD2 agrees at 14 bases. This CDR3 has 15 residues. CDR1 and CDR2 (germline): MNHEY, SVGEGT. With V trimmed by 5 bases and J by 9 bases, 6 bases remained unmatched. CDR3 sequence reads: CASSQTSGGAGEQFF. The CDR3 DNA is TGTGCCAGCAGTCAGACTAGCGGGGGGGCAGGTGAGCAGTTCTTC.

This chain links TRBV7-2 with TRBJ2-3, with no clear D. V gave up 4 bases and J gave up 1 base, with 6 bases separating them. The germline V gene encodes CDR1 SGHTA and CDR2 FQGNSA. The CDR3 has 13 residues. DNA for the CDR3: TGTGCCAGCAGCTCCGAGGGCACAGATACGCAGTATTTT. This codes for CASSSEGTDTQYF.

This clonotype was picked up many times. In DNA, the CDR3 is TGCGCCAGCAGACAGGACGGGAGCTCCTACAATGAGCAGTTCTTC. Encoded protein: CASRQDGSSYNEQFF. V and J are TRBV5-1 and TRBJ2-1, with a tentative D call TRBD2 (6 bases). CDR3 length equals 15 residues. Looked up from germline, CDR1 is SGHRS and CDR2 is YFSETQ. Trimming took off 5 bases at V and 0 bases at J, with 12 bases between the two ends.

This clonotype was counted ten times or more. V and J are TRBV5-6 and TRBJ2-7, with TRBD1 matching 7 bases. V trimming: 3 bases; J trimming: 4 bases; junction bases outside the gene matches: 7. The CDR3 is 14 residues long. Germline V gene data show CDR1 as SGHDT and CDR2 as YYEEEE. The DNA for the CDR3 is TGTGCCAGCAGCTCACAGGGGATTGGTTACGAGCAGTACTTC. It translates to CASSSQGIGYEQYF.

The sample holds many counts of this clonotype. The chain carries TRBV28 and TRBJ2-3, with no clear D. The CDR3 spans 17 residues. V gave up 4 bases and J gave up 0 bases, with 17 bases separating them. Germline assignment: CDR1 MDHEN and CDR2 SYDVKM. The CDR3 spells CASSSPLLLLSTDTQYF. In nucleotides, the CDR3 is TGTGCCAGCAGTTCCCCACTGTTGCTACTTAGCACAGATACGCAGTATTTT.

This clonotype showed up many times. J is TRBJ1-5 and V is TRBV7-8; D may be TRBD1 (5 bases). The CDR3 extends over 15 amino acids. The germline V gene encodes CDR1 SGHVS and CDR2 FQNEAQ. With 4 bases removed from V and 1 base from J, the gap between germline ends came to 11 bases. This chain's CDR3 is CASSYGTASNQPQHF. Here the CDR3 DNA reads TGTGCCAGCAGCTACGGGACCGCGAGCAATCAGCCCCAGCATTTT.